This is a list of T cell receptor beta chains from one sample in a study of shared clonotypes between healthy human individuals. Clones were sequenced by immunoSEQ multiplex PCR, and TCRdb holds only the in-frame ones, with some missing. The data contain 2,100,000 or so clones, approximately 94% of them singletons. Sequenced input: naive CD4+ T cells sorted from blood. Receptors were obtained from a man younger than 35 in good health. Each CDR3 is given with its conserved first and last residue. Fields, in order: CDR3 protein, CDR3 DNA, CDR3 length, clone size, V gene, J gene, D gene. A D gene is named only where the DNA matches it firmly. Clone size appears in some rows only: once, few, many, or a class for an expanded clone.

CDR3aa: CASSPGQMNTEAFF
CDR3nt: TGTGCCAGTAGTCCCGGACAGATGAACACTGAAGCTTTCTTT
len: 14
abundance: -
v_gene: TRBV19
j_gene: TRBJ1-1
d_gene: -

CDR3aa: CASSLTHGAGSGRNTIYF
CDR3nt: TGTGCCAGCAGCTTAACGCATGGTGCGGGCTCAGGGCGAAACACCATATATTTT
len: 18
abundance: -
v_gene: TRBV7-3
j_gene: TRBJ1-3
d_gene: -

CDR3aa: CASSEDRVLDTQYF
CDR3nt: TGTGCCAGCAGTGAAGACAGGGTCTTAGATACGCAGTATTTT
len: 14
abundance: -
v_gene: TRBV2
j_gene: TRBJ2-3
d_gene: -

CDR3aa: CASSRLAGMNTEAFF
CDR3nt: TGTGCCAGCAGTCGACTAGCAGGGATGAACACTGAAGCTTTCTTT
len: 15
abundance: -
v_gene: TRBV5-5
j_gene: TRBJ1-1
d_gene: -

CDR3aa: CASSEIGLNQETQYF
CDR3nt: TGTGCCAGCAGTGAAATAGGTCTTAACCAAGAGACCCAGTACTTC
len: 15
abundance: -
v_gene: TRBV6-4
j_gene: TRBJ2-5
d_gene: -

CDR3aa: CASSAGTGINSPLHF
CDR3nt: TGTGCCAGCAGCGCCGGGACAGGGATAAATTCACCCCTCCACTTT
len: 15
abundance: -
v_gene: TRBV7-2
j_gene: TRBJ1-6
d_gene: TRBD1

CDR3aa: CASSSYMPPGQSSYEQYF
CDR3nt: TGTGCCAGCAGCTCCTACATGCCACCGGGACAGTCCTCCTACGAGCAGTACTTC
len: 18
abundance: -
v_gene: TRBV5-6
j_gene: TRBJ2-7
d_gene: TRBD1

CDR3aa: CASRGAPGTGELFF
CDR3nt: TGTGCCAGCAGGGGGGCCCCGGGAACCGGGGAGCTGTTTTTT
len: 14
abundance: -
v_gene: TRBV7-2
j_gene: TRBJ2-2
d_gene: -

CDR3aa: CASSRFGKNNSPLHF
CDR3nt: TGTGCCAGCAGTCGCTTTGGCAAGAATAATTCACCCCTCCACTTT
len: 15
abundance: -
v_gene: TRBV2
j_gene: TRBJ1-6
d_gene: -

CDR3aa: CASSRILTEKNTEAFF
CDR3nt: TGCGCCAGCAGCCGAATCCTGACGGAAAAGAACACTGAAGCTTTCTTT
len: 16
abundance: -
v_gene: TRBV4-1
j_gene: TRBJ1-1
d_gene: -

CDR3aa: CASSESQGRTGELFF
CDR3nt: TGTGCCAGCAGTGAATCGCAGGGTCGCACCGGGGAGCTGTTTTTT
len: 15
abundance: -
v_gene: TRBV6-1
j_gene: TRBJ2-2
d_gene: -

CDR3aa: CASSRPGGQETQYF
CDR3nt: TGTGCCAGCAGCCGCCCCGGCGGCCAAGAGACCCAGTACTTC
len: 14
abundance: -
v_gene: TRBV28
j_gene: TRBJ2-5
d_gene: -

CDR3aa: CASSLGTAVVNEQFF
CDR3nt: TGCGCCAGCAGCTTGGGGACCGCCGTTGTCAATGAGCAGTTCTTC
len: 15
abundance: -
v_gene: TRBV5-1
j_gene: TRBJ2-1
d_gene: -

CDR3aa: CAISRDANSGANVLTF
CDR3nt: TGTGCCATCAGCCGGGACGCCAACTCTGGGGCCAACGTCCTGACTTTC
len: 16
abundance: -
v_gene: TRBV10-3
j_gene: TRBJ2-6
d_gene: -

CDR3aa: CASSLQPPGDEQYF
CDR3nt: TGTGCCAGCAGCTTACAGCCCCCGGGGGACGAGCAGTACTTC
len: 14
abundance: once
v_gene: TRBV7-2
j_gene: TRBJ2-7
d_gene: -

CDR3aa: CASSPSLTDEQYF
CDR3nt: TGTGCCAGCTCACCATCCCTCACCGACGAGCAGTACTTC
len: 13
abundance: -
v_gene: TRBV18
j_gene: TRBJ2-7
d_gene: -

CDR3aa: CAISGQGGYGYTF
CDR3nt: TGTGCCATCAGTGGACAGGGAGGGTATGGCTACACCTTC
len: 13
abundance: -
v_gene: TRBV10-3
j_gene: TRBJ1-2
d_gene: TRBD1

CDR3aa: CAWSALGEGSSNQPQHF
CDR3nt: TGTGCCTGGAGTGCCTTGGGGGAGGGATCGAGCAATCAGCCCCAGCATTTT
len: 17
abundance: once
v_gene: TRBV30
j_gene: TRBJ1-5
d_gene: -

CDR3aa: CASRKGPKQETQYF
CDR3nt: TGCGCCAGCAGGAAGGGACCGAAACAAGAGACCCAGTACTTC
len: 14
abundance: -
v_gene: TRBV10-2
j_gene: TRBJ2-5
d_gene: -

CDR3aa: CASSRGLVNDEQFF
CDR3nt: TGTGCCAGTAGTCGGGGACTAGTGAACGATGAGCAGTTCTTC
len: 14
abundance: once
v_gene: TRBV19
j_gene: TRBJ2-1
d_gene: TRBD2

CDR3aa: CASSGGTGAGNTIYF
CDR3nt: TGTGCCAGCAGTGGTGGGACAGGGGCTGGAAACACCATATATTTT
len: 15
abundance: -
v_gene: TRBV2
j_gene: TRBJ1-3
d_gene: TRBD1

CDR3aa: CASSRGLADQETQYF
CDR3nt: TGTGCCAGCAGCAGGGGACTAGCAGATCAAGAGACCCAGTACTTC
len: 15
abundance: -
v_gene: TRBV5-4
j_gene: TRBJ2-5
d_gene: TRBD2

CDR3aa: CASSLWANFNDEQFF
CDR3nt: TGTGCCAGCAGCTTGTGGGCAAATTTTAACGATGAGCAGTTCTTC
len: 15
abundance: -
v_gene: TRBV7-9
j_gene: TRBJ2-1
d_gene: -

CDR3aa: CASSPGTPQETQYF
CDR3nt: TGTGCCAGCTCACCCGGGACTCCTCAAGAGACCCAGTACTTC
len: 14
abundance: -
v_gene: TRBV18
j_gene: TRBJ2-5
d_gene: -

CDR3aa: CASTLGGAPGNTIYF
CDR3nt: TGTGCCAGTACCCTGGGAGGGGCCCCTGGAAACACCATATATTTT
len: 15
abundance: -
v_gene: TRBV19
j_gene: TRBJ1-3
d_gene: -

CDR3aa: CASSLDRGRGPDTQYF
CDR3nt: TGTGCCAGCAGCTTAGATCGGGGGCGAGGGCCAGATACGCAGTATTTT
len: 16
abundance: -
v_gene: TRBV11-2
j_gene: TRBJ2-3
d_gene: -

CDR3aa: CASSPAPGGDRTTEQYF
CDR3nt: TGTGCCAGCAGCCCCGCTCCGGGGGGAGATAGGACTACCGAGCAGTACTTC
len: 17
abundance: -
v_gene: TRBV4-2
j_gene: TRBJ2-7
d_gene: TRBD2

CDR3aa: CASSNGQGGYGYTF
CDR3nt: TGCGCCAGCAGCAATGGACAGGGGGGTTATGGCTACACCTTC
len: 14
abundance: -
v_gene: TRBV5-1
j_gene: TRBJ1-2
d_gene: TRBD1

CDR3aa: CASRPRKASYEQYF
CDR3nt: TGTGCCAGCAGGCCTCGGAAAGCCTCCTACGAGCAGTACTTC
len: 14
abundance: -
v_gene: TRBV6-1
j_gene: TRBJ2-7
d_gene: -

CDR3aa: CASSPDRVYEQYF
CDR3nt: TGTGCCAGCTCACCGGACAGGGTCTACGAGCAGTACTTC
len: 13
abundance: -
v_gene: TRBV18
j_gene: TRBJ2-7
d_gene: TRBD1

CDR3aa: CASSATGGDGYTF
CDR3nt: TGTGCCAGCTCAGCGACAGGGGGCGATGGCTACACCTTC
len: 13
abundance: once
v_gene: TRBV18
j_gene: TRBJ1-2
d_gene: TRBD1

CDR3aa: CASSETGLPSPLHF
CDR3nt: TGTGCCAGCAGTGAGACAGGGCTCCCTTCACCCCTCCACTTT
len: 14
abundance: -
v_gene: TRBV2
j_gene: TRBJ1-6
d_gene: TRBD1